The entry that follows covers one T cell receptor beta chain sequence. The antigen is unknown. In TCRdb, the 5' RACE reads were re-called with MiXCR into one record per CDR3 protein. The table has about 210,000 distinct CDR3 sequences, around 10% seen once. The data originate from a study of identical twins. Study findings and constraints: Clonotypes of the beta chain that were abundant in cord blood carried fewer insertions (memory repertoires showed none). Compared with models, monozygotic twins showed more out-of-frame TCR alpha sharing. Out-of-frame alpha sequences shared between twins exhibited an excess of low generation probability. Without tracking the same donors, conclusions rested on cross-sectional statistical analysis.

The CDR3 consists of 12 residues. Trimming left V 5 bases short and J 8 bases short, with 13 bases between. Germline loops: CDR1 SGHRS, CDR2 YFSETQ. Sample: memory (CD45RO+) T cells sorted from blood. The J gene is TRBJ1-2, the V gene TRBV5-1, with a tentative D call TRBD1 (6 bases). This receptor was identified in a young woman in good health. The CDR3 spells CASRLGGRGYTF. The CDR3 coding sequence is TGCGCCAGCAGATTAGGGGGTCGCGGCTACACCTTC.